This T cell receptor (beta chain) was identified in a study of T cell responses to AZD1222 COVID-19 vaccine. The germline V and J ends were trimmed by 0 bases and 0 bases, with 10 bases remaining between them. The CDR3 has 16 residues. Germline V CDR1 and CDR2: MNHEY, SVGAGI. The assay was immunoSEQ multiplex PCR, and TCRdb's table has in-frame clones only and misses some. This sample has about 140,000 clones, with about 80% found just once. The sequencing here drew on peripheral blood, taken on day 0 of AZD1222 vaccination. The V and J genes are TRBV6-5 and TRBJ2-3; TRBD2 might be the D (6 bases). This TCR derives from an adult in good health. The CDR3 region has the DNA TGTGCCAGCAGTTACTCAGGGAGGTCTAGCACAGATACGCAGTATTTT. Translation gives CASSYSGRSSTDTQYF.